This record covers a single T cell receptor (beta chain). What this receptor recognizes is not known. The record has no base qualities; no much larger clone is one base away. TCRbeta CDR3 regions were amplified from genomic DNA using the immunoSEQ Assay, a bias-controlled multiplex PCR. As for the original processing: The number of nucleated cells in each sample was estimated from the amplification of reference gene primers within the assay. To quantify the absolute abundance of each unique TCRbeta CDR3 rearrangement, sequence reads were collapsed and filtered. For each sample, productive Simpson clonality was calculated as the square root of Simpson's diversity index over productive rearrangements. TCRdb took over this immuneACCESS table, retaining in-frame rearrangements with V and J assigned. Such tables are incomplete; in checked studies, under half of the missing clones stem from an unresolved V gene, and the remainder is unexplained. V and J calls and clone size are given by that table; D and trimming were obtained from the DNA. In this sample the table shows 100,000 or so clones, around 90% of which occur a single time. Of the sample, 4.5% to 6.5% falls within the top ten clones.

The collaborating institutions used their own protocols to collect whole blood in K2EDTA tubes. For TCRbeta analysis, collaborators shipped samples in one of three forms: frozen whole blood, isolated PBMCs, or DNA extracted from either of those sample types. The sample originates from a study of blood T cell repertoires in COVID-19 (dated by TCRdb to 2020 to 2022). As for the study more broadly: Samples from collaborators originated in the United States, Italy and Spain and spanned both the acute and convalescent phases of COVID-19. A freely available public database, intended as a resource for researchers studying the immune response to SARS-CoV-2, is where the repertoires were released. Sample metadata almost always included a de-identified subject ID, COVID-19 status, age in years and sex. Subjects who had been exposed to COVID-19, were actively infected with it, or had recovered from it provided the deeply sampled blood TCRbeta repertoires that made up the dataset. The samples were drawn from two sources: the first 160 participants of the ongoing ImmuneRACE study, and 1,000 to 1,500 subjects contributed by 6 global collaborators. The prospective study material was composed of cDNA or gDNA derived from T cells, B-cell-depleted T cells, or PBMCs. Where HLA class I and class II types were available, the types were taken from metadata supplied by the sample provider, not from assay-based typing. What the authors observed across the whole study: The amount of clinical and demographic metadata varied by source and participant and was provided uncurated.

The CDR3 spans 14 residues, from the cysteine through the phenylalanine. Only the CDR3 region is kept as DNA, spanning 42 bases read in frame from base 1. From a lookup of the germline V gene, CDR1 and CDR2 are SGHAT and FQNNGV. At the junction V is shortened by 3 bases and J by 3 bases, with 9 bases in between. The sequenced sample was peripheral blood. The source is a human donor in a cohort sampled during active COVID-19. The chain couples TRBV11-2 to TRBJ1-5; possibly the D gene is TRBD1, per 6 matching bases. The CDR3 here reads CASSFGQFNQPQHF. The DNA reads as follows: TGTGCCAGCAGCTTCGGACAGTTCAATCAGCCCCAGCATTTT.